Each of the 17 T cell receptor beta chains below was sequenced from the same sample in a study of blood T cell repertoires in COVID-19. Only in-frame clones appear in the TCRdb table, and some are missing; sequencing was by immunoSEQ multiplex PCR. The sample yields tens of thousands of clones, approximately 78% seen once. The specimen sequenced was peripheral blood. These receptors were collected from a man aged 55 to 70 in a cohort sampled during active COVID-19.

Ten or more counts support this clone. This chain connects TRBV10-1 to TRBJ1-2; D remains unclear. The germline V and J ends were trimmed by 9 bases and 7 bases, with 9 bases remaining between them. The CDR3 sequence is 10 residues long. Per germline, CDR1 WNHNN and CDR2 SYGVQD (reference sequence). CDR3 protein: CARRGCGYTF. The CDR3 coding sequence is TGCGCCAGACGGGGTTGTGGCTACACCTTC.

CDR3 sequence reads: CASSLRDRGSWPNEKLFF. The CDR3 DNA reads as TGCGCCAGCAGCTTGAGGGACAGGGGGAGCTGGCCTAATGAAAAACTGTTTTTT. The chain has TRBV5-1 and TRBJ1-4; 11 bases line up with TRBD1. The CDR3 consists of 18 residues. The junction had 8 bases not matched to a gene; V was cut back by 1 base and J by 3 bases. CDR1 SGHRS and CDR2 YFSETQ come from the germline V gene.

The sample holds a few counts of this clone. DNA for the CDR3: TGTGCCAGTATGGGGGGGGCTCTGGATGGAAACACCATATATTTT. Amino acids: CASMGGALDGNTIYF. The V gene is TRBV19, the J gene TRBJ1-3; D perhaps matches TRBD1 (6 bases). The CDR3 covers 15 residues. Trimming removed 7 bases at V and 3 bases at J, with 16 bases between. Germline CDR1 reads LNHDA; CDR2 reads SQIVND (reference sequence).

This sequence joins TRBV19 and TRBJ1-2; D is ambiguous. The V gene's germline CDR1 is LNHDA and CDR2 SQIVND (reference sequence). This CDR3 spans 12 amino acids. V was cut by 9 bases and J by 5 bases, with 13 bases left in between. The CDR3 region is CASSPADYGYTF. The CDR3 DNA reads as TGTGCCAGCAGCCCGGCGGATTATGGCTACACCTTC.

The chain carries TRBV6-5 and TRBJ2-2; D is possibly TRBD2 (6 bases). CDR3 size: 12 residues. Germline V gene sequence: CDR1 MNHEY, CDR2 SVGAGI. V was clipped by 9 bases and J by 7 bases, with 12 bases between them. The CDR3 loop is CASTLAIGELFF. The CDR3, as DNA: TGTGCCAGTACTCTAGCGATCGGGGAGCTGTTTTTT.

The V gene is TRBV10-3, the J gene TRBJ1-2; D is uncertain. The germline CDR1 and CDR2 sequences are ENHRY and SYGVKD. V was trimmed by 2 bases and J by 6 bases, leaving 10 bases between them. The CDR3 covers 13 residues. In DNA, the CDR3 is TGTGCCATCAGTGAGCCGAGTCGTGATGGCTACACCTTC. Translating gives CAISEPSRDGYTF.

This chain uses TRBV5-6 with TRBJ1-6; TRBD1 agrees at 8 bases. The ends lost 1 base at V and 7 bases at J; junction bases unmatched: 1. CDR1 is SGHDT and CDR2 is YYEEEE in the germline V gene. The length of the CDR3 is 14 residues. CDR3 nucleotide sequence: TGTGCCAGCAGCTTGTGGGACAGGAATTCACCCCTCCACTTT. Translation: CASSLWDRNSPLHF.

The rearrangement links TRBV6-4 to TRBJ2-2; D may be TRBD2 (5 bases). The CDR3 runs to 14 residues. Germline CDR1 MRHNA, CDR2 SNTAGT. V was clipped by 7 bases and J by 0 bases, with 9 bases between them. As DNA, the CDR3 is TGTGCCAGCAAGTGGACTGCGAACACCGGGGAGCTGTTTTTT. This gives the protein CASKWTANTGELFF.

The CDR3 DNA reads TGTGCCAGCAGTTCCGCTAGCGGCAGCACAGATACGCAGTATTTT. Its translation is CASSSASGSTDTQYF. This sequence joins TRBV27 and TRBJ2-3; 7 bases match TRBD2. V lost 4 bases and J lost 0; bases outside the gene matches: 4. The CDR3 spans 15 residues. The V gene's germline CDR1 is MNHEY and CDR2 SMNVEV (reference sequence).

This clone was seen a single time. J is TRBJ2-1 and V is TRBV6-2 or TRBV6-3, with 11 nucleotides matching TRBD2. Germline V gene lookup returns CDR1 MNHEY and CDR2 SVGEGT. CDR3 length: 18 residues. The trim removed 4 bases at V and 4 bases at J, leaving 12 bases unmatched. The CDR3 DNA sequence: TGTGCCAGCAGTTCCTTAATCACTAGCGGGGGACCTTACAATGAGCAGTTCTTC. It is translated as CASSSLITSGGPYNEQFF.

The V and J genes are TRBV5-6 and TRBJ2-2; D possibly corresponds to TRBD2 (6 bases). Trimming removed 6 bases from V and 1 base from J, with 13 bases in between. Germline values: CDR1 SGHDT, CDR2 YYEEEE. The CDR3 consists of 15 residues. CDR3 sequence reads: CASTPGVRNTGELFF. DNA for the CDR3: TGTGCCAGCACCCCGGGGGTGCGGAACACCGGGGAGCTGTTTTTT.

The chain couples TRBV11-2 to TRBJ2-7; no definite D call. The CDR3 is 11 residues long. With 4 bases removed from V and 3 bases from J, the gap between germline ends came to 4 bases. Per the germline V gene, CDR1 is SGHAT and CDR2 is FQNNGV. The CDR3 bases are TGTGCCAGCAGCTCAATCTACGAGCAGTACTTC. It yields the protein CASSSIYEQYF.

V and J are TRBV14 and TRBJ2-1; D not certain. The V end lost 0 bases, the J end lost 3 bases, and 6 bases lay between the germline ends. The CDR3 is made up of 14 amino acids. Germline assignment: CDR1 SGHDN and CDR2 FVKESK. The CDR3 sequence is CASSQDRVYNEQFF. The CDR3 DNA reads as TGTGCCAGCAGCCAAGACCGGGTCTACAATGAGCAGTTCTTC.

The V and J genes are TRBV6-2 or TRBV6-3 and TRBJ1-3; D may be TRBD1 (5 bases). Germline lookup yields CDR1 MNHEY and CDR2 SVGEGT. CDR3 length: 15 amino acids. The V end lost 5 bases, the J end lost 4 bases, and 15 bases lay between the germline ends. CDR3 DNA: TGTGCCAGCAGTAAGGACACGAAGGGAGGAAACACCATATATTTT. Translated, it gives CASSKDTKGGNTIYF.

The V call is TRBV15, the J call TRBJ2-7; maybe TRBD1 (5 bases). Germline CDR1 and CDR2: LNHNV and YYDKDF (reference sequence). Trimming removed 1 base from V and 6 bases from J, with 19 bases in between. This CDR3 comprises 16 residues. The CDR3 region has the DNA TGTGCCACCAGCAGAGGTACACAGGCGCGCCCGGGCGAGCAGTACTTC. It translates to CATSRGTQARPGEQYF.

This chain joins TRBV28 and TRBJ2-1, with TRBD1 matching over 7 bases. The ends lost 8 bases at V and 3 bases at J; junction bases unmatched: 10. The length of the CDR3 is 15 residues. CDR1 is MDHEN and CDR2 is SYDVKM in the germline V gene. The CDR3 protein is CASLPGTVFYNEQFF. In nucleotides, the CDR3 is TGTGCCAGCCTACCCGGGACAGTTTTCTACAATGAGCAGTTCTTC.

CDR3 sequence reads: CASSPPAGITNEQFF. CDR3 sequence (DNA): TGTGCCAGCAGTCCGCCCGCAGGGATTACCAATGAGCAGTTCTTC. V usage is TRBV28 and J usage is TRBJ2-1; D perhaps matches TRBD1 (5 bases). V was clipped by 5 bases and J by 6 bases, with 17 bases between them. Per germline, CDR1 MDHEN and CDR2 SYDVKM. The CDR3 runs to 15 residues.